The rows below give T cell receptor beta chains drawn from one sample of a study of T cells in Graves' hyperthyroidism and ophthalmopathy. TCRdb recomputed calls from the multiplex PCR reads with MiXCR, one row per CDR3 protein. This table has some 570,000 distinct CDR3 sequences, 11% to 15% appearing once. The specimen was blood. The source is a woman in her late teens or twenties with Graves' ophthalmopathy. Both conserved end residues are part of each CDR3.

length: 12; V: TRBV10-3; J: TRBJ2-7; CDR3: CAIRNGSYEQYF
length: 16; V: TRBV10-3; J: TRBJ2-7; CDR3: CAISDPSRAPTYEQYF
length: 13; V: TRBV30; J: TRBJ1-5; CDR3: CAWSVSRNQPQHF
length: 17; V: TRBV6-1; J: TRBJ1-1; CDR3: CASSDGFGGAGNTEAFF
length: 14; V: TRBV7-9; J: TRBJ2-7; CDR3: CASSATDRAYEQYF
length: 17; V: TRBV6-1; J: TRBJ2-7; CDR3: CASSFTGDSPSSYEQYF
length: 18; V: TRBV28; J: TRBJ2-5; CDR3: CASSSDTPAIAGEETQYF
length: 14; V: TRBV7-6; J: TRBJ2-7; CDR3: CASSLDRGRVEQYF
length: 16; V: TRBV19; J: TRBJ1-4; CDR3: CASSIGVGTANEKLFF
length: 14; V: TRBV6-1; J: TRBJ2-7; CDR3: CASTAGGPPYEQYF
length: 17; V: TRBV28; J: TRBJ2-6; CDR3: CASSLPLHGEGANVLTF
length: 19; V: TRBV6-2/TRBV6-3; J: TRBJ1-5; CDR3: CASSYSQGSQFTPGQPQHF
length: 15; V: TRBV7-8; J: TRBJ1-5; CDR3: CASSLRVISNQPQHF
length: 17; V: TRBV6-6; J: TRBJ2-7; CDR3: CASSYSSPSGSTYEQYF
length: 16; V: TRBV20-1; J: TRBJ2-3; CDR3: CSARFFRGEITDTQYF
length: 13; V: TRBV2; J: TRBJ1-5; CDR3: CASTRDLNQPQHF
length: 14; V: TRBV27; J: TRBJ2-1; CDR3: CASSFSGSGREQFF
length: 13; V: TRBV2; J: TRBJ2-7; CDR3: CASLLTSGGEQYF
length: 16; V: TRBV9; J: TRBJ1-2; CDR3: CASSVVASEPHYGYTF
length: 16; V: TRBV15; J: TRBJ2-7; CDR3: CATSTAASGGHYEQYF
length: 19; V: TRBV5-6; J: TRBJ2-7; CDR3: CASSTRGAGGEVTGLEQYF
length: 12; V: TRBV6-1; J: TRBJ2-7; CDR3: CASSNPSYEQYF
length: 19; V: TRBV20-1; J: TRBJ2-7; CDR3: CSATWRLAGDQGISYEQYF
length: 14; V: TRBV11-3; J: TRBJ1-4; CDR3: CASSFGLGEEKLFF
length: 19; V: TRBV11-2; J: TRBJ2-1; CDR3: CASSSIGGGQGSSYNEQFF
length: 17; V: TRBV6-5; J: TRBJ2-5; CDR3: CASSYSSVLAGEETQYF
length: 15; V: TRBV7-9; J: TRBJ2-7; CDR3: CASSRQGTSNYEQYF